The 17 T cell receptor beta chains below all came from one sample that was sequenced in a study of T cell responses to AZD1222 COVID-19 vaccine. Here immunoSEQ multiplex PCR was the method, and the copy in TCRdb shows in-frame clones only, minus some. The sample has 100,000 to 150,000 clones, approximately 89% seen once; the top ten hold about 4.1%. The material was peripheral blood, obtained on day 0 of AZD1222 vaccination. These receptors all come from an adult in good health.

This sequence joins TRBV12-3 or TRBV12-4 and TRBJ1-1; D is ambiguous. The CDR3 runs to 12 residues. V lost 6 bases, J lost 6 bases, and 11 bases lay in between. CDR3 loop: CASSLLPPEAFF. CDR3 DNA sequence: TGTGCCAGCAGCCTCCTCCCCCCTGAAGCTTTCTTT.

The rearrangement links TRBV7-9 to TRBJ1-1; D not resolved. Looked up from germline, CDR1 is SEHNR and CDR2 is FQNEAQ (reference sequence). V was shortened by 5 bases and J by 0 bases, with 13 bases between the two germline ends. The CDR3 runs 15 residues. CDR3 region: CASSGVTRMNTEAFF. As DNA, the CDR3 is TGTGCCAGCAGCGGTGTTACACGGATGAACACTGAAGCTTTCTTT.

This chain links TRBV6-5 with TRBJ1-1, with 7 bases aligning to TRBD1. From germline, CDR1 is MNHEY and CDR2 SVGAGI. Trimming cost V 4 bases and J 4 bases; bases outside gene matches: 9. The CDR3 has 15 amino acids. The DNA for the CDR3 is TGTGCCAGCAGTTGGGCAGGGGGATATAGCACTGAAGCTTTCTTT. This sequence encodes CASSWAGGYSTEAFF.

This clone has just one count. The gene calls are TRBV11-2 and TRBJ2-5; D is unresolved. Trimming left V 2 bases short and J 5 bases short, with 9 bases between. Germline values: CDR1 SGHAT, CDR2 FQNNGV. This CDR3 is 13 amino acids long. The CDR3, as DNA: TGTGCCAGCAGCTTAAGAGTGGCTGAGACCCAGTACTTC. This encodes CASSLRVAETQYF.

This clone was seen just once. The rearrangement joins TRBV6-5 to TRBJ2-7, with D possibly TRBD2 on 5 matching bases. V gave up 8 bases and J gave up 2 bases, with 10 bases separating them. The CDR3 is 12 residues long. The V gene's germline CDR1 is MNHEY and CDR2 SVGAGI. The CDR3 region has the DNA TGTGCCAGCGGTTGGGAGACCTACGAGCAGTACTTC. This codes for CASGWETYEQYF.

The V call is TRBV20-1, the J call TRBJ1-5; 7 bases map to TRBD1. Germline-derived CDR1 and CDR2 are DFQATT and SNEGSKA (reference sequence). V gave up 3 bases and J gave up 5 bases; unmatched junction bases: 7. The length of the CDR3 is 14 residues. The CDR3 here is CSASPDREHQPQHF. The CDR3 nucleotides read TGCAGTGCTAGTCCCGACAGGGAACATCAGCCCCAGCATTTT.

This chain uses TRBV28 with TRBJ1-5; 9 nucleotides agree with TRBD1. Germline V lookup: CDR1 MDHEN, CDR2 SYDVKM. CDR3 length: 14 amino acids. V shed 5 bases and J 5 bases; nucleotides not matched to a gene: 4. The DNA for the CDR3 is TGTGCCAGCAGTCCCTGGGACAGGGATCAGCCCCAGCATTTT. It translates to CASSPWDRDQPQHF.

This rearrangement joins TRBV5-1 to TRBJ2-2; D remains ambiguous. This CDR3 comprises 13 residues. Germline CDR1 SGHRS, CDR2 YFSETQ. V lost 2 bases, J lost 8 bases, and 10 bases lay in between. The CDR3 spells CASSFVGIGELFF. In nucleotides, the CDR3 is TGCGCCAGCAGCTTCGTAGGGATTGGGGAGCTGTTTTTT.

This clone was counted once. The rearrangement uses TRBV15 and TRBJ1-2; D gene ambiguous. V was pared by 0 bases and J by 4 bases, with 3 bases between. Germline V gives CDR1 LNHNV, CDR2 YYDKDF (reference sequence). The CDR3 consists of 12 residues. The CDR3 sequence: CATSRESYGYTF. The CDR3 region has the DNA TGTGCCACCAGCAGAGAGTCCTATGGCTACACCTTC.

The chain combines TRBV5-4 with TRBJ2-7, with D possibly TRBD2 on 6 matching bases. From germline, CDR1 is SGHNT and CDR2 YYREEE (reference sequence). The CDR3 spans 14 residues. Trimming stripped 2 bases from V and 7 bases from J, with 16 bases between. DNA of the CDR3: TGTGCCAGCAGCTTAACCGGGAGCCGGGGAGAGCAGTACTTC. Its translation: CASSLTGSRGEQYF. Drawing the rest from reference TRBV5-4 and TRBJ2-7, the complete variable domain is ETGVTQSPTHLIKTRGQQVTLRCSSQSGHNTVSWYQQALGQGPQFIFQYYREEENGRGNFPPRFSGLQFPNYSSELNVNALELDDSALYLCASSLTGSRGEQYFGPGTRLTVT.

This chain joins TRBV7-2 and TRBJ1-4; 9 nucleotides line up with TRBD1. Looked up from germline, CDR1 is SGHTA and CDR2 is FQGNSA. Trimming cost V 4 bases and J 7 bases; bases outside gene matches: 7. This CDR3 has 15 amino acids. CDR3 bases: TGTGCCAGCAGCTCCAACAGGGGGCGAGTTGAAAAACTGTTTTTT. Translated, it gives CASSSNRGRVEKLFF.

The gene calls are TRBV3-1 (or the pseudogene TRBV3-2) and TRBJ2-2; no firm D call. CDR1 and CDR2 from the germline V gene are LGHDT and YNNKEL (reference sequence). The CDR3 contains 13 residues. Trimming shortened V by 1 base and J by 4 bases, and 4 bases separated the two germline ends. The CDR3 region has the DNA TGTGCCAGCAGCCAAGCGAGCACCGGGGAGCTGTTTTTT. Translated, it gives CASSQASTGELFF.

The genes are TRBV7-9 and TRBJ2-1, with 16 nucleotides matching TRBD2. V gave up 5 bases and J gave up 8 bases; unmatched junction bases: 6. The CDR3 length is 16 residues. Germline V lookup: CDR1 SEHNR, CDR2 FQNEAQ (reference sequence). Here the CDR3 reads CASSSPGLAGGDEQFF. The CDR3 nucleotides read TGTGCCAGCAGCAGCCCGGGACTAGCGGGAGGGGATGAGCAGTTCTTC.

The rearrangement links TRBV18 to TRBJ2-5; 7 bases line up with TRBD1. CDR3 size: 16 residues. With V trimmed by 1 base and J by 2 bases, 7 bases remained unmatched. CDR1 KGHSH and CDR2 LQKENI come from the germline V gene. The CDR3 DNA follows: TGTGCCAGCTCACCACGGTATACAGGGGAACAAGAGACCCAGTACTTC. Translation gives CASSPRYTGEQETQYF.

The chain carries TRBV5-1 and TRBJ1-1, with D possibly being TRBD1 (5 bases). The CDR3 has 15 amino acids. The germline V gene encodes CDR1 SGHRS and CDR2 YFSETQ. V was trimmed by 4 bases and J by 4 bases, leaving 17 bases between them. CDR3 amino acids: CASSPGLPGGTEAFF. DNA of the CDR3: TGCGCCAGCAGCCCCGGGCTCCCCGGGGGCACTGAAGCTTTCTTT.

The rearrangement uses TRBV5-1 and TRBJ2-3; the D is unclear. This CDR3 is built from 13 residues. V shed 0 bases and J shed 2 bases, with 4 bases lying between them. Germline V gene data show CDR1 as SGHRS and CDR2 as YFSETQ. CDR3 DNA sequence: TGCGCCAGCAGCTTGGCGGCCACAGATACGCAGTATTTT. Amino acid sequence: CASSLAATDTQYF.

The chain recombines TRBV2 with TRBJ1-2; TRBD1 matches 7 bases. V gave up 6 bases and J gave up 8 bases; unmatched junction bases: 6. CDR1 and CDR2 from the germline V gene are SNHLY and FYNNEI. The CDR3 is made up of 12 amino acids. Here the CDR3 DNA reads TGTGCCAGCAGCCGACAGGGCTCCGGCTACACCTTC. The encoded protein is CASSRQGSGYTF.